The next 7 T cell receptor beta chains were all read from a single sample in a study of shared clonotypes between healthy human individuals. In the naive CD8 group, cells lacked CD45RO and were positively selected for CCR7, so terminally differentiated effector memory CD45RA+ cells were left out. This table comes from immunoSEQ multiplex PCR, and its TCRdb copy is limited to in-frame clones, with some not included. The sample includes around 2,100,000 clones, about 95% of them seen just once. Material for sequencing was naive CD8+ T cells sorted from blood. The origin of the receptors is a young man in good health.

This clone was seen a few times. V is TRBV29-1 and J is TRBJ1-1; maybe TRBD1 (5 bases). V was clipped by 6 bases and J by 1 base, with 15 bases between them. The CDR3 spans 14 residues. Looked up from germline, CDR1 is SQVTM and CDR2 is ANQGSEA. CDR3 DNA: TGCAGCGTCGCTACTGGACAACAGAACACTGAAGCTTTCTTT. Its protein is CSVATGQQNTEAFF. Based on the CDR3 plus reference TRBV29-1 and TRBJ1-1, the full variable domain is SAVISQKPSRDICQRGTSLTIQCQVDSQVTMMFWYRQQPGQSLTLIATANQGSEATYESGFVIDKFPISRPNLTFSTLTVSNMSPEDSSIYLCSVATGQQNTEAFFGQGTRLTVV.

The gene calls are TRBV13 and TRBJ2-3; a weak D match, TRBD1 (6 bases). Germline V lookup: CDR1 PRHDT, CDR2 FYEKMQ (reference sequence). The CDR3 runs 15 residues. The ends were cut back, 6 bases at V and 2 bases at J, with 15 bases in the middle. The CDR3 nucleotides read TGTGCCAGCAGTTTCCGGGACACCAACACAGATACGCAGTATTTT. Protein sequence: CASSFRDTNTDTQYF.

V gene TRBV2 combines with J gene TRBJ2-1; D call uncertain. The CDR3 length is 13 residues. The germline V gene has CDR1 SNHLY and CDR2 FYNNEI. The V and J ends lost 5 bases and 5 bases respectively, with 10 bases between them. Here the CDR3 reads CASSPSWDNEQFF. The CDR3 bases are TGTGCCAGCAGTCCGTCCTGGGACAATGAGCAGTTCTTC.

The chain links TRBV9 to TRBJ2-7; 8 bases match TRBD1. The CDR3 runs 15 residues. Per the germline V gene, CDR1 is SGDLS and CDR2 is YYNGEE. The J segment lost 1 base and the V segment lost 0 bases, leaving 3 bases of the junction unmatched. In DNA, the CDR3 is TGTGCCAGCAGCGTAGAACAGGGGGATTCCTACGAGCAGTACTTC. This gives the protein CASSVEQGDSYEQYF. The full variable domain, rest sourced from reference TRBV9 and TRBJ2-7, is DSGVTQTPKHLITATGQRVTLRCSPRSGDLSVYWYQQSLDQGLQFLIQYYNGEERAKGNILERFSAQQFPDLHSELNLSSLELGDSALYFCASSVEQGDSYEQYFGPGTRLTVT.

The J gene is TRBJ1-1, the V gene TRBV7-3, with 7 bases identical to TRBD1. CDR1 is SGHTA, CDR2 FQGTGA, per germline. CDR3 size: 13 residues. The V segment lost 3 bases and the J segment 4 bases; nucleotides outside the gene matches: 2. CDR3 region: CASSLGQSTEAFF. CDR3 DNA: TGTGCCAGCAGCTTGGGACAGTCCACTGAAGCTTTCTTT.

The genes are TRBV5-1 and TRBJ2-1; TRBD1 agrees at 11 bases. CDR3 length equals 14 residues. Germline CDR1 SGHRS, CDR2 YFSETQ. With V trimmed by 3 bases and J by 10 bases, 6 bases remained unmatched. The CDR3 reads CASSWTGGEEEQFF. Here the CDR3 DNA reads TGCGCCAGCAGCTGGACAGGGGGCGAGGAAGAGCAGTTCTTC.

The chain uses TRBV27 and TRBJ1-4; 7 bases are shared with TRBD1. CDR3 size: 15 residues. Unmatched junction bases numbered 8, after V lost 2 bases and J lost 8 bases. Germline loops: CDR1 MNHEY, CDR2 SMNVEV (reference sequence). DNA of the CDR3: TGTGCCAGCAGTTTAGAGGGGGCTTCGAGAGAAAAACTGTTTTTT. Protein: CASSLEGASREKLFF.